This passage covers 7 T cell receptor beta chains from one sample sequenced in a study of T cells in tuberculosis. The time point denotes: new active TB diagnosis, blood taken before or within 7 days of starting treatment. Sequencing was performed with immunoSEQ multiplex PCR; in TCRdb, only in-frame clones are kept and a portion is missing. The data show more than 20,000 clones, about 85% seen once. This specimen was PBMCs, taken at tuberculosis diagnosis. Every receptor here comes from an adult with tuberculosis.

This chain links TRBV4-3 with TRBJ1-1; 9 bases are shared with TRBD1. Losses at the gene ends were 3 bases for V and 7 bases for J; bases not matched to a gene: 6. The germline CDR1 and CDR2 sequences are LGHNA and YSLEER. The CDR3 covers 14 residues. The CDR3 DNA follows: TGCGCCAGCAGCCAGAAACCGGACAGGGGTGAAGCTTTCTTT. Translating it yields CASSQKPDRGEAFF.

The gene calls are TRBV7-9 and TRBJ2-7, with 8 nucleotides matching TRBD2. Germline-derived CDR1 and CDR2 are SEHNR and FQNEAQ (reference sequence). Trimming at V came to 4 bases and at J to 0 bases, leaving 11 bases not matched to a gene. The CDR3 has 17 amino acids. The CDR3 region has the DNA TGTGCCAGCAGCTCCCATGTGACTAGCGTAAGCTCCTACGAGCAGTACTTC. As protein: CASSSHVTSVSSYEQYF.

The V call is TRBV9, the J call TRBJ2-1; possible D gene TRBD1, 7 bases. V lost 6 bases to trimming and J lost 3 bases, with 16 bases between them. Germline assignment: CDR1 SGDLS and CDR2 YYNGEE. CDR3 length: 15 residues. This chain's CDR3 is CASTEGGQIYNEQFF. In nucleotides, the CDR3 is TGTGCCAGCACCGAGGGGGGACAGATCTACAATGAGCAGTTCTTC.

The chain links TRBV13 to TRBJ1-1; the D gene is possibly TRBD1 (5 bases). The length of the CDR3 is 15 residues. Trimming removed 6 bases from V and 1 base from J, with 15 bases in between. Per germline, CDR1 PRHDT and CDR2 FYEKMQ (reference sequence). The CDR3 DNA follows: TGTGCCAGCAGTTATCCGGGGGACGGGAACACTGAAGCTTTCTTT. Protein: CASSYPGDGNTEAFF.

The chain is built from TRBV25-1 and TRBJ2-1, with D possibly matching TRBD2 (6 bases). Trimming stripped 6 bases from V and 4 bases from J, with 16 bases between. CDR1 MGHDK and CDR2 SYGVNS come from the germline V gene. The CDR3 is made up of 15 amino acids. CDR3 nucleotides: TGTGCCAGCAGGGGGACTCAAGTCAAATACAATGAGCAGTTCTTC. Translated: CASRGTQVKYNEQFF.

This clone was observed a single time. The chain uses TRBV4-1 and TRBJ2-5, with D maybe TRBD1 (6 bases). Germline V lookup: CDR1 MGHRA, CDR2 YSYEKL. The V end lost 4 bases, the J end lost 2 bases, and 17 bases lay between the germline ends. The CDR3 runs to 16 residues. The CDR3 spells CASSRQSDRNQETQYF. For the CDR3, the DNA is TGCGCCAGCAGCCGCCAATCGGACAGAAATCAAGAGACCCAGTACTTC.

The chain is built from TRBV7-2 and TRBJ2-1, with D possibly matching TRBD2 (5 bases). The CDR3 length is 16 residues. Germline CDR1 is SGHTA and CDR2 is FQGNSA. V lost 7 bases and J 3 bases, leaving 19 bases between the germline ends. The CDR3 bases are TGTGCCAGCACTCCCATTTCTCCCCGGGGCTACAATGAGCAGTTCTTC. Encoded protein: CASTPISPRGYNEQFF.